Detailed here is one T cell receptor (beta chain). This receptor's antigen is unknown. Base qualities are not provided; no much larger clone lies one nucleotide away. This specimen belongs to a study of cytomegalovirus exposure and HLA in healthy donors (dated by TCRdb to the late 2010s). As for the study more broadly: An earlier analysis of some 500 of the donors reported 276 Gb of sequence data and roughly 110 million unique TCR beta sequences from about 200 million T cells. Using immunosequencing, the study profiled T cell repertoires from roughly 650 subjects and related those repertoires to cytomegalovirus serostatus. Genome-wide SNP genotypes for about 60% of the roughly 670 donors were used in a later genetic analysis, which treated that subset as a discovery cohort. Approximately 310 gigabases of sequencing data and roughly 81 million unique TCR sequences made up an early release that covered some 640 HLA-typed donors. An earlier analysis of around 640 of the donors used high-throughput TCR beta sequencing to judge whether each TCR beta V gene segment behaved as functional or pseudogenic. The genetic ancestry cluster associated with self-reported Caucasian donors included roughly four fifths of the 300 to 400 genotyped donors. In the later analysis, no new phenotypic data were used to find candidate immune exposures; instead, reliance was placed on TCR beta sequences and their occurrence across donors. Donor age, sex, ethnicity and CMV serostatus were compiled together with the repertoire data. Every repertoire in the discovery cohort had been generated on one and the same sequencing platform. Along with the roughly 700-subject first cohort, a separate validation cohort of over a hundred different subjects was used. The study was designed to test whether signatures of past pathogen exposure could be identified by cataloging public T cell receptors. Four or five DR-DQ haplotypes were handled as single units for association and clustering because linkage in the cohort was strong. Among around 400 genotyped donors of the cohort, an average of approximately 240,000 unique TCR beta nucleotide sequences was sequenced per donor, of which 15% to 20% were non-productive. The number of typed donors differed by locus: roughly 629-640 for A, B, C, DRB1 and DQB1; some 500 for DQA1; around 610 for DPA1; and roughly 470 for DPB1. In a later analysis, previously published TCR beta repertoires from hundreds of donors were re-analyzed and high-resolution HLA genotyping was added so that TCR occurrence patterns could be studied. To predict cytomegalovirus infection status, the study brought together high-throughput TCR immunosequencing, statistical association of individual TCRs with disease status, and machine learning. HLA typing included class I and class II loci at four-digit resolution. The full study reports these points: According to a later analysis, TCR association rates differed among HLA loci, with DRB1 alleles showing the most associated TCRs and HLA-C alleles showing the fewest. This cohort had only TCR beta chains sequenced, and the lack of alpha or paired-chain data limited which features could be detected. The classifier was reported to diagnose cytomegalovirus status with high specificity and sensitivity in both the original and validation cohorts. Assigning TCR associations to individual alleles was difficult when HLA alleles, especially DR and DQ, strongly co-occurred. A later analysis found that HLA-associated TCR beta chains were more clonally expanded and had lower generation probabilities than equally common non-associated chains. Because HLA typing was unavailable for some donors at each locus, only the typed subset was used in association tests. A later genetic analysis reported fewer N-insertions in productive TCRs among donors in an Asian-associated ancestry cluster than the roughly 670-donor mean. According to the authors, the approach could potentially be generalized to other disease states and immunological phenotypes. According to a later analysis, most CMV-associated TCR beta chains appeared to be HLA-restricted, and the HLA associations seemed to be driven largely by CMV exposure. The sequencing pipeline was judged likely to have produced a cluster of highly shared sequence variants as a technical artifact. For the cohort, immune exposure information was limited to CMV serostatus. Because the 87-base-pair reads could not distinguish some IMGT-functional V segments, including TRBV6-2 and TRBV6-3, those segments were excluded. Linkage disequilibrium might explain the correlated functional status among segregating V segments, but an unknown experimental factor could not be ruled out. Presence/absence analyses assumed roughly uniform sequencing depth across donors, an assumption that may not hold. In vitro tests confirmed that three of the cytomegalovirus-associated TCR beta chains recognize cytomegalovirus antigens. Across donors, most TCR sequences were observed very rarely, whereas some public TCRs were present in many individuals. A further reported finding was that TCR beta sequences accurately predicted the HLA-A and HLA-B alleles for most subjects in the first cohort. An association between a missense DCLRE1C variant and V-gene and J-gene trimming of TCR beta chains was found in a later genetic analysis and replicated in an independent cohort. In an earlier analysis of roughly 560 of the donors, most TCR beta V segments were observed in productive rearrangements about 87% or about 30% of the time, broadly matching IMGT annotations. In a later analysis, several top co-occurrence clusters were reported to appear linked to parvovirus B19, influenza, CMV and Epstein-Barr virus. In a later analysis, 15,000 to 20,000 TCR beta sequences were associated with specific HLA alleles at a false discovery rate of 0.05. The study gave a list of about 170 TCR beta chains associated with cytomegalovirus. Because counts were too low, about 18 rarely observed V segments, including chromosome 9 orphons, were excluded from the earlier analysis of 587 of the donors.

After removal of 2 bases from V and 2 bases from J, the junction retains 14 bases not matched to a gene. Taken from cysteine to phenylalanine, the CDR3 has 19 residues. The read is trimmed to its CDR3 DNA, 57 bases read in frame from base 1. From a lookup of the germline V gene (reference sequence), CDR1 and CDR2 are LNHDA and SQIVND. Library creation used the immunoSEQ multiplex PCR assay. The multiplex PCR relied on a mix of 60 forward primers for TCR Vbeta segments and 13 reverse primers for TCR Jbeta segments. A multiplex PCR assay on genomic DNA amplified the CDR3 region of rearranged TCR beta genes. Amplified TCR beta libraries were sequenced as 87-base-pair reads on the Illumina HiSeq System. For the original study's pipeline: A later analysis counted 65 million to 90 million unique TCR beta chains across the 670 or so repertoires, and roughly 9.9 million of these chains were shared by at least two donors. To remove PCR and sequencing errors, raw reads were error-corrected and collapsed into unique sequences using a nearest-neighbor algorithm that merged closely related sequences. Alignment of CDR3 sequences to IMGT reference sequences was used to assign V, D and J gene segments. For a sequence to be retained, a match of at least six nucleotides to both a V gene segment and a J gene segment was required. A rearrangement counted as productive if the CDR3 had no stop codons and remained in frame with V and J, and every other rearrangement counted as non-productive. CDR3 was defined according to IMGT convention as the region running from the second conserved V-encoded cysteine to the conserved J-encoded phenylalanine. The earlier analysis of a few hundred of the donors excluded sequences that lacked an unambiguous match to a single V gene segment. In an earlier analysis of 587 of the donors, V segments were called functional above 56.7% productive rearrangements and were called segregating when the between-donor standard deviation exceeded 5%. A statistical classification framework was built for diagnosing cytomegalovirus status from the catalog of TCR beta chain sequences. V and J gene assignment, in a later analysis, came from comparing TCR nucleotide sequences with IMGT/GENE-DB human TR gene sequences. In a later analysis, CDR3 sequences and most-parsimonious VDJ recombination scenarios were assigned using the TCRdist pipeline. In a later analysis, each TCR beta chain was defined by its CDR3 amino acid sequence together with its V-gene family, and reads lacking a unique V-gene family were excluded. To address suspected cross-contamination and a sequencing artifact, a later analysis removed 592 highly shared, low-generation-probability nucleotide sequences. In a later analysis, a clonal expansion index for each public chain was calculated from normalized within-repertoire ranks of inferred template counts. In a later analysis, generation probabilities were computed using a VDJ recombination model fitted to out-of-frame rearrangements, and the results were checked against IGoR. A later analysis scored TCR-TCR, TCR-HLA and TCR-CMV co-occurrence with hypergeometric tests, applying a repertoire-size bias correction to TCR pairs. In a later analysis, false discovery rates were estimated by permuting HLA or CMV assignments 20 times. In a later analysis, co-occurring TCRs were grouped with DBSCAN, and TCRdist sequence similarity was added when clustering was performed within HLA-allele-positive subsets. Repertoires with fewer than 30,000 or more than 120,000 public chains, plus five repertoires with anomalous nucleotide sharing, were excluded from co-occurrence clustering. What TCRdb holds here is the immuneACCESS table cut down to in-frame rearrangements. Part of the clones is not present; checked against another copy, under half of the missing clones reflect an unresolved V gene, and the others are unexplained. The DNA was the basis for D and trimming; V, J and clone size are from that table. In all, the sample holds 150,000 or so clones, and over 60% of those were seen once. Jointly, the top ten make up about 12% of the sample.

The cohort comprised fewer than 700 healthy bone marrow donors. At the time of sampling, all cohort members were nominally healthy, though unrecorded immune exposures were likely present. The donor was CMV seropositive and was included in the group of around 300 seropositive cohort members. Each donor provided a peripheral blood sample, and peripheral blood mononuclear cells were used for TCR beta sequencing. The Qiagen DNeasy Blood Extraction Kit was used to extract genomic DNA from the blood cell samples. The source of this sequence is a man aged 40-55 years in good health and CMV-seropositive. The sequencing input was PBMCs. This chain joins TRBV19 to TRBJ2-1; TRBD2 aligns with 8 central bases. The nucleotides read TGTGCCAGTAGTATAATGTCGGGCCTAGCGGGTGCGGCCTACAATGAGCAGTTCTTC. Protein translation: CASSIMSGLAGAAYNEQFF.